The 20 T cell receptor beta chains below were found in one sample sequenced in a study of cytomegalovirus exposure and HLA in healthy donors. Profiled with immunoSEQ multiplex PCR; TCRdb holds only in-frame clones, not every one. The sample shows 160,000 or so clones, around four fifths of them seen only once. Source material: PBMCs. These receptors all stem from a man between 25 and 39 years old in good health and CMV-seropositive.

The chain uses TRBV13 and TRBJ2-1; TRBD2 aligns across 9 bases. This CDR3 is built from 14 residues. J gave up 6 bases and V 10 bases, and 10 bases lay outside the gene matches. Germline V gives CDR1 PRHDT, CDR2 FYEKMQ (reference sequence). The CDR3 nucleotides read TGTGCCACCAAACCCAGCGGGGGGCCCAATGAGCAGTTCTTC. As protein: CATKPSGGPNEQFF.

The chain links TRBV5-1 to TRBJ2-2, with D possibly being TRBD2 (6 bases). From germline, CDR1 is SGHRS and CDR2 YFSETQ. This CDR3 is built from 15 residues. Trimming took off 2 bases at V and 3 bases at J, with 11 bases between the two ends. CDR3 residues: CASSFAGSDTGELFF. The CDR3 nucleotides read TGCGCCAGCAGCTTCGCCGGGAGTGACACCGGGGAGCTGTTTTTT.

The chain uses TRBV6-5 and TRBJ2-5; D remains unclear. Germline lookup yields CDR1 MNHEY and CDR2 SVGAGI. The CDR3 has 13 amino acids. Trimming took off 2 bases at V and 4 bases at J, with 8 bases between the two ends. The CDR3 region is CASSYGPTETQYF. In DNA, the CDR3 is TGTGCCAGCAGTTACGGGCCGACAGAGACCCAGTACTTC.

V usage is TRBV10-3 and J usage is TRBJ2-5, with D perhaps matching TRBD1 (5 bases). V lost 4 bases, J lost 2 bases, and 11 bases lay in between. Germline CDR1 reads ENHRY; CDR2 reads SYGVKD. The CDR3 runs to 14 residues. CDR3 in DNA: TGTGCCATCAGTGGTGACAGCCTGCAAGAGACCCAGTACTTC. This translates into CAISGDSLQETQYF.

V and J are TRBV6-5 and TRBJ1-3; D unresolved. CDR1 and CDR2 from the germline V gene are MNHEY and SVGAGI. The CDR3 has 15 residues. Trimming stripped 2 bases from V and 2 bases from J, with 10 bases between. The CDR3 here is CASSYRVGAGNTIYF. CDR3 nucleotide sequence: TGTGCCAGCAGTTACCGGGTCGGAGCTGGAAACACCATATATTTT.

Of note for this clone: A junction end diverges from the germline sequence, so it may reflect a read error. V and J are TRBV7-7 and TRBJ1-4; perhaps TRBD1 as D (6 bases). The germline CDR1 and CDR2 sequences are SSHAT and FNYEAQ (reference sequence). The CDR3 runs to 14 residues. The CDR3 region has the DNA TGTGCTAGCAGCCAACAGGGTCTAGATGAAAAACTGTTTTTT. This gives the protein CASSQQGLDEKLFF.

J is TRBJ2-7 and V is TRBV10-2, with TRBD1 matching over 8 bases. Germline CDR1 is WSHSY and CDR2 is SAAADI. The CDR3 runs to 16 residues. J gave up 5 bases and V 4 bases, and 13 bases lay outside the gene matches. The CDR3, as DNA: TGCGCCAGCAGTGCTACTATGGGACAGGTTAGCCACGAGCAGTACTTC. It codes for CASSATMGQVSHEQYF.

The chain employs TRBV4-3 and TRBJ1-4; D gene ambiguous. The germline CDR1 and CDR2 sequences are LGHNA and YSLEER. The CDR3 runs 16 residues. Trimming pared 3 bases from V and 4 bases from J, leaving 15 bases between. CDR3 nucleotide sequence: TGCGCCAGCAGCCAGAACCCCCAGGCTTTTAATGAAAAACTGTTTTTT. This gives the protein CASSQNPQAFNEKLFF.

This clone showed up just once. V usage is TRBV6-5 and J usage is TRBJ1-2, with D hard to call. The germline V gene encodes CDR1 MNHEY and CDR2 SVGAGI. Trimming left V 0 bases short and J 3 bases short, with 11 bases between. The CDR3 loop spans 15 amino acids. The CDR3 reads CASSYSHPDHYGYTF. As DNA, the CDR3 is TGTGCCAGCAGTTACTCGCACCCAGATCACTATGGCTACACCTTC.

This rearrangement joins TRBV21-1 to TRBJ2-5; the table's D call TRBD2 went unverified against the DNA. TRBV21-1 is recorded as a pseudogene. The CDR3 extends over 17 amino acids. The CDR3 loop is CASSKGVPRGEEETQYF. For the CDR3, the DNA is TGTGCCAGCAGCAAAGGGGTCCCACGGGGGGAAGAAGAGACCCAGTACTTC.

This clone appeared a single time. This chain uses TRBV4-1 with TRBJ2-1; TRBD2 aligns across 9 bases. This CDR3 is built from 16 residues. From germline, CDR1 is MGHRA and CDR2 YSYEKL. The ends lost 3 bases at V and 10 bases at J; junction bases unmatched: 13. This CDR3 is CASSHTWTSEFEEQFF. For the CDR3, the DNA is TGCGCCAGCAGCCACACTTGGACTAGCGAGTTTGAGGAGCAGTTCTTC.

This clone was seen more than once but under ten times. V and J are TRBV6-5 and TRBJ2-7; TRBD2 matches 7 bases. The V gene end was trimmed by 0 bases and the J gene end by 5 bases; junction bases not matched to a gene: 10. The CDR3 is made up of 16 amino acids. The V gene's germline CDR1 is MNHEY and CDR2 SVGAGI. The CDR3 DNA reads as TGTGCCAGCAGTTACTCCGGACTAGGCCTTGGCCACGAGCAGTACTTC. It codes for CASSYSGLGLGHEQYF.

This clone was picked up one time. V and J are TRBV27 and TRBJ2-7; 10 bases line up with TRBD1. The V gene's germline CDR1 is MNHEY and CDR2 SMNVEV (reference sequence). The CDR3 consists of 14 residues. V dropped 6 bases and J dropped 2; count of bases not matched to a gene: 4. CDR3 in amino acids: CASRLGTGAYEQYF. The CDR3 DNA sequence: TGTGCCAGCAGGTTGGGGACAGGGGCCTACGAGCAGTACTTC.

J is TRBJ1-4 and V is TRBV5-6; tentatively, D is TRBD1 (5 bases). Germline CDR1 and CDR2: SGHDT and YYEEEE. V gave up 4 bases and J gave up 7 bases, with 17 bases separating them. The CDR3 runs 15 residues. In DNA form, the CDR3 reads TGTGCCAGCAGCGGGAGGAACGCGGGGGGTGAAAAACTGTTTTTT. Translated: CASSGRNAGGEKLFF.

The chain has TRBV18 and TRBJ2-7, with D maybe TRBD2 (5 bases). Germline lookup yields CDR1 KGHSH and CDR2 LQKENI. CDR3 length: 14 residues. The germline V and J ends were trimmed by 6 bases and 6 bases, with 18 bases remaining between them. The CDR3 sequence: CASSSSTRAGEQYF. DNA for the CDR3: TGTGCCAGCTCCTCTTCGACCCGGGCGGGCGAGCAGTACTTC.

This chain joins TRBV9 and TRBJ2-3; 11 bases are shared with TRBD2. This CDR3 has 16 residues. The germline V gene has CDR1 SGDLS and CDR2 YYNGEE. After removal of 1 base from V and 5 bases from J, the junction contained 6 bases not matched to a gene. The CDR3, as DNA: TGTGCCAGCAGCGTACTAGCGGGGGGATCTATAGATACGCAGTATTTT. As protein: CASSVLAGGSIDTQYF. The entire variable domain, with the rest obtained from reference TRBV9 and TRBJ2-3, is as follows: DSGVTQTPKHLITATGQRVTLRCSPRSGDLSVYWYQQSLDQGLQFLIQYYNGEERAKGNILERFSAQQFPDLHSELNLSSLELGDSALYFCASSVLAGGSIDTQYFGPGTRLTVL.

The chain uses TRBV6-6 and TRBJ2-7; tentative D call: TRBD1 (5 bases). Germline assignment: CDR1 MNHNY and CDR2 SVGAGI (reference sequence). V was trimmed by 5 bases and J by 3 bases, leaving 8 bases between them. The CDR3 runs to 12 residues. The chain's CDR3 is CASSPRGYEQYF. As DNA, the CDR3 is TGTGCCAGCAGTCCAAGGGGCTACGAGCAGTACTTC.

The rearrangement joins TRBV23-1 to TRBJ2-5; a weak D match, TRBD1 (6 bases). TRBV23-1 is given ORF status, its function remaining uncertain. The germline V and J ends were trimmed by 0 bases and 0 bases, with 17 bases remaining between them. CDR3 size: 18 residues. CDR3 DNA sequence: TGCGCCAGCAGTCAATCGACACAGGGCGAGGGGTACCAAGAGACCCAGTACTTC. Translation: CASSQSTQGEGYQETQYF.

This clone appeared once. This sequence joins TRBV30 and TRBJ2-7; no definite D call. Trimming stripped 0 bases from V and 5 bases from J, with 5 bases between. This CDR3 has 11 amino acids. Germline-derived CDR1 and CDR2 are GTSNPN and SVGIG (reference sequence). CDR3 nucleotides: TGTGCCTGGAGTGTATCGGACGAGCAGTACTTC. Translation: CAWSVSDEQYF.

The chain has TRBV6-1 and TRBJ1-5; tentatively, D is TRBD1 (5 bases). Germline V gene data show CDR1 as MNHNS and CDR2 as SASEGT. This CDR3 comprises 21 residues. V lost 1 base to trimming and J lost 2 bases, with 27 bases between them. The CDR3 coding sequence is TGTGCCAGCAGTGAAGATAATGGGGTAGTCCCCAGGGTAGGAGGCAATCAGCCCCAGCATTTT. Encoded protein: CASSEDNGVVPRVGGNQPQHF.